The next 14 T cell receptor beta chains were all read from a single sample in a study of blood T cells in healthy people across ages. It was with a sample-barcoded 5' primer and a J-beta primer mix that a second PCR of about 6 to 12 cycles was run. TCRdb analysed the 5' RACE reads with MiXCR anew, one entry per CDR3 protein. The table has around 1.5 million distinct CDR3 sequences, roughly a third seen once. Sequences were obtained from blood. The origin of the receptors is a woman younger than 45 in good health.

The V gene is TRBV7-6, the J gene TRBJ1-1, with D perhaps matching TRBD1 (5 bases). The CDR3 has 13 amino acids. V was cut by 1 base and J by 11 bases, with 14 bases left in between. Germline CDR1 reads SGHVS; CDR2 reads FNYEAQ. This CDR3 reads CASSLGDPPGAFF. CDR3 bases: TGTGCCAGCAGCTTAGGGGACCCTCCAGGGGCTTTCTTT.

This sequence joins TRBV27 and TRBJ1-2; D is ambiguous. The V gene lost 2 bases and the J gene lost 5 bases, with 9 bases spanning the gap. Germline CDR1 and CDR2: MNHEY and SMNVEV (reference sequence). The CDR3 has 13 residues. The CDR3 DNA sequence: TGTGCCAGCAGTTTAGGCGAGAAGTATGGCTACACCTTC. Protein sequence: CASSLGEKYGYTF.

This clonotype has just a few counts. The J gene is TRBJ2-3, the V gene TRBV5-1; perhaps TRBD2 as D (5 bases). CDR1 and CDR2 from the germline V gene are SGHRS and YFSETQ. Trimming took off 3 bases at V and 3 bases at J, with 23 bases between the two ends. CDR3 length: 18 amino acids. CDR3 protein: CASSSMAGLRGYTDTQYF. The CDR3 DNA reads as TGCGCCAGCAGCTCCATGGCGGGCCTCCGCGGTTATACAGATACGCAGTATTTT.

The chain combines TRBV4-1 with TRBJ1-4; maybe TRBD1 (5 bases). The CDR3 covers 15 residues. Trimming cost V 0 bases and J 7 bases, with 12 bases left between them. Germline loops: CDR1 MGHRA, CDR2 YSYEKL. CDR3 in DNA: TGCGCCAGCAGCCAAGAGGCCTGGGGCGGTGAAAAACTGTTTTTT. Its protein product is CASSQEAWGGEKLFF.

The genes are TRBV29-1 and TRBJ1-1; TRBD1 matches 7 bases. J was trimmed by 11 bases and V by 5 bases; bases with no gene match: 11. CDR3 length: 12 amino acids. Looked up from germline, CDR1 is SQVTM and CDR2 is ANQGSEA. CDR3 in DNA: TGCAGCGTTCGGGACAGCCGAACGTGGGCTTTCTTT. Amino acids: CSVRDSRTWAFF.

This clonotype was observed a few times. This rearrangement joins TRBV29-1 to TRBJ2-5, with TRBD2 matching over 10 bases. Trimming took 6 bases from V and 4 from J; bases not matched to a gene: 11. Germline CDR1 SQVTM, CDR2 ANQGSEA. The CDR3 runs 15 residues. CDR3 amino acids: CSVGRSGGALETQYF. For the CDR3, the DNA is TGCAGCGTGGGACGGAGCGGGGGGGCCTTAGAGACCCAGTACTTC.

This clonotype showed up many times. The chain combines TRBV29-1 with TRBJ2-5; D possibly corresponds to TRBD2 (6 bases). The CDR3 sequence is 12 residues long. Trimming removed 7 bases from V and 5 bases from J, with 14 bases in between. CDR1 is SQVTM and CDR2 is ANQGSEA in the germline V gene. This chain's CDR3 is CSAAFGRETQYF. The DNA of the CDR3 is TGCAGCGCTGCTTTTGGGAGGGAGACCCAGTACTTC.

The genes are TRBV12-3 or TRBV12-4 and TRBJ1-5; 8 nucleotides agree with TRBD1. The CDR3 extends over 14 amino acids. V was clipped by 8 bases and J by 6 bases; unmatched bases: 9. In DNA, the CDR3 is TGTGCCAGCGGGTCAACAGGGGGAGGTCAGCCCCAGCATTTT. Its translation is CASGSTGGGQPQHF.

The gene calls are TRBV6-6 and TRBJ2-1; TRBD1 aligns across 7 bases. This CDR3 has 15 residues. The germline CDR1 and CDR2 sequences are MNHNY and SVGAGI (reference sequence). Trimming at V came to 5 bases and at J to 0 bases, leaving 4 bases not matched to a gene. The CDR3, as DNA: TGTGCCAGCAGTACAGACAGGGACTCCTACAATGAGCAGTTCTTC. It is translated as CASSTDRDSYNEQFF.

The chain links TRBV20-1 to TRBJ2-5; TRBD2 aligns across 14 bases. The germline CDR1 and CDR2 sequences are DFQATT and SNEGSKA (reference sequence). After removal of 6 bases from V and 2 bases from J, the junction contained 14 bases not matched to a gene. The CDR3 contains 18 residues. CDR3 sequence: CSANGLAGGRRQQETQYF. CDR3 in DNA: TGCAGTGCAAACGGACTAGCGGGGGGCCGCCGTCAACAAGAGACCCAGTACTTC.

The CDR3, as DNA: TGCAGTGCTACTAAGGGACTAGCGCGTCGAGAGACCCAGTACTTC. It codes for CSATKGLARRETQYF. The chain employs TRBV20-1 and TRBJ2-5; 10 bases are shared with TRBD2. CDR3 length: 15 amino acids. Per germline, CDR1 DFQATT and CDR2 SNEGSKA (reference sequence). V lost 4 bases and J lost 4; bases outside the gene matches: 9.

Turning to this clonotype: The junction and the germline gene differ at one end; a read error may be behind it. This chain uses TRBV18 with TRBJ2-7; the D gene is possibly TRBD1 (6 bases). TRBJ2-5 matches the DNA end more closely, so the J call is doubtful. The CDR3 runs 13 residues. Germline loops: CDR1 KGHSH, CDR2 LQKENI. CDR3 residues: CACSPWTEETQYF. In DNA, the CDR3 is TGTGCCTGCTCACCCTGGACAGAAGAGACCCAGTACTTC.

This clonotype has just a few counts. The chain couples TRBV20-1 to TRBJ1-2, with 9 nucleotides matching TRBD1. The length of the CDR3 is 16 residues. Germline CDR1 DFQATT, CDR2 SNEGSKA (reference sequence). With V trimmed by 1 base and J by 3 bases, 9 bases remained unmatched. CDR3 in amino acids: CSARAREGQGDYGYTF. CDR3 nucleotide sequence: TGCAGTGCTAGAGCTAGAGAGGGACAGGGAGACTATGGCTACACCTTC.

A note on this clonotype: One end of the junction varies from germline; a read error may be responsible. V gene TRBV6-1 combines with J gene TRBJ2-3, with D possibly TRBD2 on 7 matching bases. Germline CDR1 reads MNHNS; CDR2 reads SASEGT. The CDR3 consists of 16 residues. The DNA for the CDR3 is TGTACCAGCAGTGAACCCCTAGGGGGGGGCACAGATACGCAGTATTTT. Encoded protein: CTSSEPLGGGTDTQYF.